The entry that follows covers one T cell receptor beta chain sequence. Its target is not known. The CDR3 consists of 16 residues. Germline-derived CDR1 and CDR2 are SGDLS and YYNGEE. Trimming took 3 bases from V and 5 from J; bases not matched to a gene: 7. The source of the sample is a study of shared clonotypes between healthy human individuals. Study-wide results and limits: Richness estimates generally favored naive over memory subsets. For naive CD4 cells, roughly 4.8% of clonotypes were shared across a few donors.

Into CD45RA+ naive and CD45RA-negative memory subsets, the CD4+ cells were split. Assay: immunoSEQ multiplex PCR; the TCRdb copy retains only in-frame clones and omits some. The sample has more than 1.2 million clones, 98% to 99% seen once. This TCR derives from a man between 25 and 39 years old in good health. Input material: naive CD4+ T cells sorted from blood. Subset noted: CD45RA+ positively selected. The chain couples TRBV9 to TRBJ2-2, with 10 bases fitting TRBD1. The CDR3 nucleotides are TGTGCCAGCAGCGCCACCGGGACAGGGGTAACCGGGGAGCTGTTTTTT. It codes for CASSATGTGVTGELFF.